A selection of T cell receptor beta chains follows, all from one sample in a study of blood T cell repertoires in COVID-19. The data were produced by immunoSEQ multiplex PCR, yet TCRdb's version contains in-frame clones alone and is incomplete. The sample lists 160,000 or so clones, roughly nine tenths occurring once. The material sequenced was peripheral blood. The receptors come from a woman aged 70 to 79 with acute or convalescent COVID-19. CDR3s include the opening cysteine and the closing phenylalanine or tryptophan. The D gene is left open where the match is weak. Clone size is stated in some rows and not others, as once, few, many or a class when expanded.

v_gene,abundance,len,d_gene,j_gene,CDR3aa
TRBV5-1,once,14,.,TRBJ2-1,CASSPDSSYNEQFF
TRBV27,.,14,.,TRBJ1-5,CASSSLYSNQPQHF
TRBV6-2/TRBV6-3,once,14,.,TRBJ2-7,CASSSSGLAAEQYF
TRBV18,.,13,.,TRBJ1-1,CASSPRGDTEAFF
TRBV4-1,.,15,TRBD1,TRBJ1-5,CASSQETGRNQPQHF
TRBV10-3,.,11,.,TRBJ1-1,CASGGNTEAFF
TRBV3-1/TRBV3-2,.,16,TRBD1,TRBJ1-1,CASSPGQVLGDTEAFF
TRBV14,.,13,.,TRBJ1-5,CASTSRLVGPQHF
TRBV4-1,once,16,.,TRBJ1-6,CASSQGQHPSGSPLHF
TRBV18,.,15,TRBD1,TRBJ1-5,CASSLGTGGNQPQHF
TRBV18,.,15,TRBD1,TRBJ1-1,CASSPVEGARAEAFF
TRBV9,.,17,.,TRBJ2-4,CASSREQGSVRKNIQYF
TRBV28,.,12,.,TRBJ1-2,CASSRQVDGYTF
TRBV6-6,.,15,TRBD1,TRBJ2-5,CASRRTGWSGETQYF
TRBV20-1,.,9,.,TRBJ1-1,CSATLDTFF
TRBV7-6,.,14,.,TRBJ2-5,CASSLATGRETQYF
TRBV6-2/TRBV6-3,.,13,.,TRBJ1-2,CASSMRYNYGYTF
TRBV6-2/TRBV6-3,.,13,.,TRBJ1-2,CASSMTGKGGYTF
TRBV7-9,.,14,.,TRBJ1-4,CASSLAQDYEKLFF
TRBV2,.,16,TRBD1,TRBJ1-6,CASSGSGQGLGSPLHF
TRBV6-1,.,12,.,TRBJ1-2,CASSEYIYGYTF
TRBV3-1/TRBV3-2,.,13,.,TRBJ1-1,CASSQETTTVAFF
TRBV7-9,.,14,.,TRBJ1-1,CASSFEGWETEAFF
TRBV6-5,.,14,TRBD1,TRBJ1-5,CATQDGQGAQPQHF
TRBV6-5,.,15,TRBD1,TRBJ1-1,CASLATGGMNTEAFF
TRBV6-5,.,15,TRBD1,TRBJ1-2,CASSYSRQGAEGYTF
TRBV19,.,14,TRBD1,TRBJ1-2,CASSIGNRGHGYTF
TRBV28,.,14,TRBD1,TRBJ1-6,CASSPGQVKIALHF
TRBV3-1/TRBV3-2,.,16,.,TRBJ2-2,CASSLAAGRYTGELFF
TRBV13,.,15,TRBD2,TRBJ2-5,CASSLGRGYQETQYF
TRBV9,.,17,TRBD1,TRBJ1-1,CASSVTGTANLNTEAFF
TRBV9,.,15,TRBD2,TRBJ2-5,CASSNSGGALETQYF
TRBV7-9,.,16,TRBD1,TRBJ2-3,CASSLITGGSTDTQYF
TRBV2,.,13,TRBD1,TRBJ1-2,CASTRTGDYGYTF
TRBV2,.,15,TRBD2,TRBJ2-1,CASSVRLASYNEQFF
TRBV5-1,.,13,TRBD1,TRBJ1-1,CASRDRAGTEAFF